This TCR beta chain was sequenced in a study of Graves' ophthalmopathy and Graves' hyperthyroidism. This clonotype has more than one count but fewer than ten. Scientists amplified the TCR beta CDR3 regions from RNA transcripts. HTBI-primed RT-PCR formed the first round, and a multiplex PCR formed the second. TCRdb used MiXCR to reprocess the multiplex PCR reads, holding one entry per CDR3 protein. Here the sample spans about 220,000 distinct CDR3 sequences, 20% to 25% being singletons. V dropped 6 bases and J dropped 3 bases, with 15 bases sitting between them. Germline V gives CDR1 MDHEN, CDR2 SYDVKM. The CDR3 loop spans 16 amino acids.

The source of this sequence is a woman aged 45-59 years with Graves' ophthalmopathy. Material: peripheral blood. The chain uses TRBV28 and TRBJ2-6; TRBD1 is a possible D gene (6 bases). CDR3 coding DNA: TGTGCCAGCAGGTCCAGGGGCGGCGTTGGGGCCAACGTCCTGACTTTC. This translates into CASRSRGGVGANVLTF.